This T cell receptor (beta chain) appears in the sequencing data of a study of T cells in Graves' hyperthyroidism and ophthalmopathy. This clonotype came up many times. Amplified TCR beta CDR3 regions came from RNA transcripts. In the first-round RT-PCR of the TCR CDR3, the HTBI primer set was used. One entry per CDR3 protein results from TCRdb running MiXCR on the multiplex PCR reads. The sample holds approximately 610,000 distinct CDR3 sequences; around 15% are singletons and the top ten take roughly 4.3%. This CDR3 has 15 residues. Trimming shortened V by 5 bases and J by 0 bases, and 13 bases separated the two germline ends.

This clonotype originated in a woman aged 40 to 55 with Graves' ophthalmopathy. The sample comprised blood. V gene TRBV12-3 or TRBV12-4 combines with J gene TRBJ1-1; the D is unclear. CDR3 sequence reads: CASSPYRAMNTEAFF. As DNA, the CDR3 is TGTGCCAGCAGTCCCTATAGGGCTATGAACACTGAAGCTTTCTTT.